The subject of this entry is one T cell receptor (beta chain). The sample belongs to a study of OX40 agonist ivuxolimab in advanced cancers. Across the whole study: Patients undergoing dose escalation presented with hepatocellular carcinoma, melanoma, renal cell or head and neck cancer.

This table comes from immunoSEQ multiplex PCR, and its TCRdb copy is limited to in-frame clones, with some not included. Counted here are about 46,000 clones, approximately 80% occurring once; the ten biggest clones make up around 2.5%. Germline CDR1 is MNHNS and CDR2 is SASEGT. CDR3 length: 14 amino acids. V was clipped by 3 bases and J by 7 bases; unmatched bases: 5. Sequenced here: CD4+ or CD8+ T cells sorted from blood, sampled in a trial of the OX40 agonist ivuxolimab. The rearrangement links TRBV6-1 to TRBJ2-7; 11 bases match TRBD2. This TCR was recovered from an adult with an advanced solid tumor such as melanoma, head and neck, liver or kidney cancer. As DNA, the CDR3 is TGTGCCAGCAGTGATAGCGGGAGGGTTGGTGAGCAGTACTTC. Protein sequence: CASSDSGRVGEQYF.